This T cell receptor beta chain was recorded in a study of blood T cell repertoires in COVID-19. Produced via immunoSEQ multiplex PCR; TCRdb's table is partial and in-frame only. The data hold a few hundred thousand clones, with around 87% observed a single time. V lost 5 bases to trimming and J lost 7 bases, with 12 bases between them. Germline V CDR1 and CDR2: MDHEN, SYDVKM. The CDR3 spans 12 residues. This TCR came from a man aged 35 to 55 in a cohort exposed to, infected with or recovered from COVID-19 (not recorded which). The chain joins TRBV28 to TRBJ2-7; D call uncertain. The sample comprised PBMCs or T cells enriched from blood (not recorded which). CDR3 DNA: TGTGCCAGCAGTCATCTAGGAGTTGAGCAGTACTTC. This translates into CASSHLGVEQYF.